A selection of T cell receptor beta chains follows, all from one sample in a study of cytomegalovirus exposure and HLA in healthy donors. Clones were sequenced by immunoSEQ multiplex PCR, and TCRdb holds only the in-frame ones, with some missing. The table has approximately 100,000 clones, roughly three quarters seen once. The sample consisted of PBMCs. These receptors were taken from a man aged 40-49 years in good health and CMV-seropositive. The CDR3 runs from the conserved cysteine through the conserved F or W. D genes are given only for firm matches. Part of the rows lack a size; the others show once, few, many or a class for expanded clones.

j_call d_call cdr3_length v_call clone_size cdr3_nt cdr3_aa
TRBJ1-2 - 13 TRBV7-9 - TGTGCCAGCAGCCCCAATGCTAACTATGGCTACACCTTC CASSPNANYGYTF
TRBJ1-2 - 13 TRBV19 - TGTGCCAGTAGTATAGATCCAGGACAAGGCTACACCTTC CASSIDPGQGYTF
TRBJ2-1 TRBD2 16 TRBV19 - TGTGCCAGTAGTCCCTGGGCTAGCGGGAGTAGGAATGAGCAGTTCTTC CASSPWASGSRNEQFF
TRBJ2-7 - 15 TRBV27 - TGTGCCAGCAGTTTATATCAGGTACCCTCCTACGAGCAGTACTTC CASSLYQVPSYEQYF
TRBJ1-5 TRBD1 14 TRBV27 - TGTGCCAGCAGATTTACAGGGGGCGGACAGCCCCAGCATTTT CASRFTGGGQPQHF
TRBJ2-1 - 12 TRBV6-4 - TGTGCCAGCAGTGACAGGTCGGGTGAGCAGTTCTTC CASSDRSGEQFF
TRBJ2-6 TRBD1 17 TRBV19 - TGTGCCAGTAGTATAGGGACAGGGATCTCTGGGGCCAACGTCCTGACTTTC CASSIGTGISGANVLTF
TRBJ1-4 - 12 TRBV30 few TGTGCCTGGAACGGGGGAGGTGAAAAACTGTTTTTT CAWNGGGEKLFF
TRBJ1-2 - 13 TRBV5-1 - TGCGCCAGCAGCTTGCCAGGAAACTATGGCTACACCTTC CASSLPGNYGYTF
TRBJ2-1 TRBD2 14 TRBV27 - TGTGCCAGCAGTTCGGGACTAGACTACAATGAGCAGTTCTTC CASSSGLDYNEQFF
TRBJ2-1 TRBD1 15 TRBV2 - TGTGCCAGCAGTGGGGACAGGGGCGTTTACAATGAGCAGTTCTTC CASSGDRGVYNEQFF
TRBJ1-3 TRBD1 17 TRBV5-4 few TGTGCCAGCAGCTTGGAACCGGGACAGCTCTCTGGAAACACCATATATTTT CASSLEPGQLSGNTIYF
TRBJ1-2 TRBD1 13 TRBV19 - TGTGCCAGTAGCGGACAGGGGGCCGAGGGCTACACCTTC CASSGQGAEGYTF
TRBJ2-7 TRBD1 15 TRBV11-1 - TGTGCCAGCAGCTCTCCGGGACAGTTCTCCTACGAGCAGTACTTC CASSSPGQFSYEQYF
TRBJ1-3 TRBD1 13 TRBV19 few TGTGCCAGCTGGGACAGTTCTGGAAACACCATATATTTT CASWDSSGNTIYF
TRBJ1-1 TRBD1 13 TRBV10-2 - TGCGCCAGCAGACAGGGGGCGCATACTGAAGCTTTCTTT CASRQGAHTEAFF
TRBJ2-7 - 13 TRBV28 - TGTGCCAGCACCATAGGGGCGGACTACGAGCAGTACTTC CASTIGADYEQYF
TRBJ1-3 TRBD1 15 TRBV7-9 - TGTGCCAGCAGCTTAGAGGGGGCGCCTGGAAACACCATATATTTT CASSLEGAPGNTIYF
TRBJ1-1 - 14 TRBV19 - TGTGCCAGTAGTATTTTTGGGCAGCACACTGAAGCTTTCTTT CASSIFGQHTEAFF
TRBJ2-1 TRBD2 16 TRBV6-4 few TGTGCCAGCAGTGACTCCTCGGGACTAGCTAGCAATGAGCAGTTCTTC CASSDSSGLASNEQFF
TRBJ1-5 TRBD1 14 TRBV27 once TGTGCCAGCAGTCACAGGGGAGGCAATCAGCCCCAGCATTTT CASSHRGGNQPQHF
TRBJ2-4 - 13 TRBV30 - TGTGCCTGGAGTGAGACAACCAAAAACATTCAGTACTTC CAWSETTKNIQYF
TRBJ2-7 - 14 TRBV5-4 once TGTGCCAGCAGCTCTGACAGAGCCTCCTACGAGCAGTACTTC CASSSDRASYEQYF
TRBJ2-3 TRBD2 14 TRBV7-8 - TGTGCCAGCAGCTCTGGGGACTATTCAGATACGCAGTATTTT CASSSGDYSDTQYF
TRBJ1-2 - 15 TRBV6-1 - TGTGCCAGCGGGCTATTCGGGCAGGGCTTCTATGGCTACACCTTC CASGLFGQGFYGYTF
TRBJ1-5 - 14 TRBV12-2 once TGTGCAAGTCGCTTAGGGAGGGGATTTCAGCCCCAGCATTTT CASRLGRGFQPQHF
TRBJ2-2 TRBD1 14 TRBV19 - TGTGCCCTGGACAGGTCCATGAACACCGGGGAGCTGTTTTTT CALDRSMNTGELFF
TRBJ2-7 TRBD2 15 TRBV7-2 - TGTGCCAGCAGCCCAGAGGGACTAGCGGGAGGAGAGCAGTACTTC CASSPEGLAGGEQYF
TRBJ2-2 - 13 TRBV27 - TGTGCCAGCAGTTTATCGAGCACCGGGGAGCTGTTTTTT CASSLSSTGELFF
TRBJ2-1 TRBD2 14 TRBV7-9 - TGTGCCAGCAGCTGGATAGCGGGATACAATGAGCAGTTCTTC CASSWIAGYNEQFF
TRBJ1-1 - 14 TRBV6-5 - TGTGCCAGCAGTTTTCAGGGAACGGGCACTGAAGCTTTCTTT CASSFQGTGTEAFF
TRBJ1-2 TRBD1 14 TRBV7-6 - TGTGCCAGCAGCTTAGGGACAGGGAACTATGGCTACACCTTC CASSLGTGNYGYTF
TRBJ1-4 - 17 TRBV28 - TGTGCCAGCAGTTATGCCGGGACACCGGCAACTAATGAAAAACTGTTTTTT CASSYAGTPATNEKLFF
TRBJ2-1 - 15 TRBV7-8 - TGTGCCAGCAGCTTAGATAGGACTTTAGTCCATGAGCAGTTCTTC CASSLDRTLVHEQFF
TRBJ1-2 TRBD1 13 TRBV5-1 - TGCGCCAGCAGCCTCTGGACAGGGGACGGCTACACCTTC CASSLWTGDGYTF
TRBJ2-7 - 15 TRBV27 - TGTGCCAGCAGTTTCCTTTCAGGGGTCTCCTACGAGCAGTACTTC CASSFLSGVSYEQYF
TRBJ2-1 TRBD2 16 TRBV9 once TGTGCCAGCAGCGTAGAGGGACTAGCGGGGGGAAATGAGCAGTTCTTC CASSVEGLAGGNEQFF
TRBJ2-2 TRBD2 17 TRBV7-9 - TGTGCCAGCCAATTTGGGACTAGCGGGGGGAACACCGGGGAGCTGTTTTTT CASQFGTSGGNTGELFF
TRBJ2-7 - 14 TRBV27 - TGTGCCAGCGCCAGTACTAGCACACCCTACGAGCAGTACTTC CASASTSTPYEQYF
TRBJ1-2 TRBD1 13 TRBV30 - TGTGCCTGGACACGAGGGGGCAACTATGGCTACACCTTC CAWTRGGNYGYTF
TRBJ2-1 TRBD2 15 TRBV30 - TGTGCCTGGAGCGGTGTGGCGGGAGGTTACAATGAGCAGTTCTTC CAWSGVAGGYNEQFF
TRBJ1-3 TRBD1 16 TRBV7-2 - TGTGCCAGCAGCTCAGGGACAGGGAACTCTGGAAACACCATATATTTT CASSSGTGNSGNTIYF
TRBJ2-1 - 18 TRBV4-1 - TGCGCCAGCAGCCAAGAACCTGGGTACCCGGGTGAATACAATGAGCAGTTCTTC CASSQEPGYPGEYNEQFF
TRBJ1-2 TRBD1 16 TRBV5-1 - TGCGCCAGCAGCGCTACCGGGACAGGGGGCAACTATGGCTACACCTTC CASSATGTGGNYGYTF
TRBJ2-1 - 17 TRBV19 - TGTGCCAGTAGTATAGCCCCCCAGCGGGCCTCCTACAATGAGCAGTTCTTC CASSIAPQRASYNEQFF
TRBJ2-1 - 14 TRBV2 - TGTGCCAGCAGCGGGGGACAGCGGTACAATGAGCAGTTCTTC CASSGGQRYNEQFF